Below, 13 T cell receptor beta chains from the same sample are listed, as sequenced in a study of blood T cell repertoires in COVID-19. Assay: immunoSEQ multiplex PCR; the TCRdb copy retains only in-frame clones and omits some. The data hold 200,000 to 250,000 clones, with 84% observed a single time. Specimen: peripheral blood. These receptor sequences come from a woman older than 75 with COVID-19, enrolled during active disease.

CDR3 sequence: CATSDSRRANYGYTF. CDR3 DNA sequence: TGTGCCACCAGTGACTCTCGGCGGGCTAACTATGGCTACACCTTC. This chain connects TRBV24-1 to TRBJ1-2; D gene ambiguous. V dropped 4 bases and J dropped 0 bases, with 11 bases sitting between them. Germline CDR1 is KGHDR and CDR2 is SFDVKD. This CDR3 spans 15 amino acids.

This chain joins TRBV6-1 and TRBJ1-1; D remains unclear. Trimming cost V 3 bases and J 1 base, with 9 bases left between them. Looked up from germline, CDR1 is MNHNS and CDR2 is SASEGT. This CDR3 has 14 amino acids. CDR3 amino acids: CASSDRRGNTEAFF. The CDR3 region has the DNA TGTGCCAGCAGTGATAGGCGGGGGAACACTGAAGCTTTCTTT.

CDR3 sequence (DNA): TGTGCCAGCAGTCCCGGGACTAGCGCCTCCTACAATGAGCAGTTCTTC. Protein sequence: CASSPGTSASYNEQFF. The chain joins TRBV2 to TRBJ2-1; 10 positions agree with TRBD2. In germline, CDR1 is SNHLY, CDR2 FYNNEI. The CDR3 sequence is 16 residues long. J was trimmed by 0 bases and V by 5 bases; bases with no gene match: 4.

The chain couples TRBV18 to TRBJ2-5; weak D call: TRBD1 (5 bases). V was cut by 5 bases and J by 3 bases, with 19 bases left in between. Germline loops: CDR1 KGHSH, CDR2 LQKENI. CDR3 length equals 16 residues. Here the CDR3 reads CASSFGIRGQKETQYF. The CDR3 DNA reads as TGTGCCAGCTCATTTGGTATCCGAGGACAAAAAGAGACCCAGTACTTC.

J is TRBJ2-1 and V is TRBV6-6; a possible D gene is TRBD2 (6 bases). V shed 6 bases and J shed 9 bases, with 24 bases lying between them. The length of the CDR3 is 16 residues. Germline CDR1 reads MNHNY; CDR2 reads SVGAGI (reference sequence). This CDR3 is CASSYRGDGRVGEQFF. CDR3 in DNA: TGTGCCAGCAGCTACCGGGGAGACGGGAGAGTGGGTGAGCAGTTCTTC.

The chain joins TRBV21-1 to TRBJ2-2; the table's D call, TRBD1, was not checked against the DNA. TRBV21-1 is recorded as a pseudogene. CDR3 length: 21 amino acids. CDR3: CASSKRFSTGRQVLNTGELFF. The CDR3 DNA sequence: TGTGCCAGCAGCAAAAGGTTCTCGACCGGCAGGCAGGTTCTGAACACCGGGGAGCTGTTTTTT.

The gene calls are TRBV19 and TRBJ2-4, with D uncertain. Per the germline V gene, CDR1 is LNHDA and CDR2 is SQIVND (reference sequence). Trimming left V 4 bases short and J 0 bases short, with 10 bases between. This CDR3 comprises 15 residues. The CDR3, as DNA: TGTGCCAGTAGTAACAGAAGATTAGCCAAAAACATTCAGTACTTC. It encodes CASSNRRLAKNIQYF.

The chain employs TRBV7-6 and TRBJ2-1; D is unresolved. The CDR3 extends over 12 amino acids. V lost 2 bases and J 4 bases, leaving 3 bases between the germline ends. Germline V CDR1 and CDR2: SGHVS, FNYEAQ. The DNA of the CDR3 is TGTGCCAGCAGCTTAACATACAATGAGCAGTTCTTC. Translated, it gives CASSLTYNEQFF.

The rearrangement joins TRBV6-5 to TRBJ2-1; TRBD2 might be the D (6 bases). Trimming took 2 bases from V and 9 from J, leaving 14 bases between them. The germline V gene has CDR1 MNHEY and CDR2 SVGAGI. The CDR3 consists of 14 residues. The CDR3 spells CASSYPGGTVEQFF. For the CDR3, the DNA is TGTGCCAGCAGTTACCCTGGCGGGACTGTTGAGCAGTTCTTC.

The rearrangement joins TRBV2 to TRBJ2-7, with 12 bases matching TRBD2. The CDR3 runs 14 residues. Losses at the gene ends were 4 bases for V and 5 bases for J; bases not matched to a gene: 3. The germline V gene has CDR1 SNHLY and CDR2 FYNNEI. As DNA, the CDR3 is TGTGCCAGCAGTGTAGGGACTAGCGGGCACGAGCAGTACTTC. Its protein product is CASSVGTSGHEQYF.

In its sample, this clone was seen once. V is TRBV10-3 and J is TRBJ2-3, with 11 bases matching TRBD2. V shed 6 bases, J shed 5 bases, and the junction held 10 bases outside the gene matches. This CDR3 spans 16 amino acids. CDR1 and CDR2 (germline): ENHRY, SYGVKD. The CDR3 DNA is TGTGCCATCAGCCAATCACTAGCGGGAGAGGGAGATACGCAGTATTTT. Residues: CAISQSLAGEGDTQYF.

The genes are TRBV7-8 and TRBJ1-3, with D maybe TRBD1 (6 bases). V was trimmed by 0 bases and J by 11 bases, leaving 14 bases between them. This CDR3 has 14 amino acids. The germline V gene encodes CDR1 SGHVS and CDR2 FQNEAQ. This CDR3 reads CASSLAEGGVSIYF. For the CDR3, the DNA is TGTGCCAGCAGCTTAGCCGAAGGGGGGGTCTCCATATATTTT.

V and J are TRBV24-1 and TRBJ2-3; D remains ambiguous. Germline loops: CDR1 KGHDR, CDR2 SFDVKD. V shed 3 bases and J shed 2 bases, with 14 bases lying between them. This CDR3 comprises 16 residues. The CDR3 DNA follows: TGTGCCACCAGTGATGGGTCCTCTAGAATCACAGATACGCAGTATTTT. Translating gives CATSDGSSRITDTQYF.